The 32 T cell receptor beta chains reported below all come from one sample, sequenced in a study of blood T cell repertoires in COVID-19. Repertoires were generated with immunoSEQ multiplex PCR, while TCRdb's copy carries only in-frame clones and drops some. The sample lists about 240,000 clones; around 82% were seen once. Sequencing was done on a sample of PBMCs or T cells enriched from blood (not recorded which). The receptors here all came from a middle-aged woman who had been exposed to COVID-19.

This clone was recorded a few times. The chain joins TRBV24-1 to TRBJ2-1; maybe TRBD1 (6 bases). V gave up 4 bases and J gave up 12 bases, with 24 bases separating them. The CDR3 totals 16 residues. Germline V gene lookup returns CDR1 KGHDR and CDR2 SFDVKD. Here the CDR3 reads CATSEGRQAIPKGQFF. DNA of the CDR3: TGTGCCACCAGTGAGGGTAGACAGGCGATCCCCAAGGGGCAGTTCTTC.

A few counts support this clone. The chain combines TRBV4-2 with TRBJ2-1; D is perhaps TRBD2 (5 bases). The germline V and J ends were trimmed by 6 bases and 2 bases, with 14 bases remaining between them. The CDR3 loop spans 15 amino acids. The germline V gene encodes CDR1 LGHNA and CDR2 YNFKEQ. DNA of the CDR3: TGTGCCAGCAGTATTCTAGCTGATACCTACAATGAGCAGTTCTTC. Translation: CASSILADTYNEQFF.

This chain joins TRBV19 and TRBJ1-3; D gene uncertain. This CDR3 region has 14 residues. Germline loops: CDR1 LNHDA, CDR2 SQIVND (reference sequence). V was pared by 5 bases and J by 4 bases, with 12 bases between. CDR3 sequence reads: CASSRVLEGNTIYF. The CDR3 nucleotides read TGTGCCAGTAGTCGGGTCTTGGAGGGAAACACCATATATTTT.

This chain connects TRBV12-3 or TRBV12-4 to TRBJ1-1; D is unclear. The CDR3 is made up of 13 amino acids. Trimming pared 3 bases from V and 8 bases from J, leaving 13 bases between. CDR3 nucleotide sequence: TGTGCCAGCAGTTTCTATGAGGGCACCGAAGCTTTCTTT. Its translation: CASSFYEGTEAFF.

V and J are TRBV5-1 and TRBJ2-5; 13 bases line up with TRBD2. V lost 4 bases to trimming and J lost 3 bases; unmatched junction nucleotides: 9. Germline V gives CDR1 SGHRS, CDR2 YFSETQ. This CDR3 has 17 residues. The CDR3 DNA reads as TGCGCCAGCAGCCAACCCCGACTAGCGGGGGGTGAAGAGACCCAGTACTTC. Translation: CASSQPRLAGGEETQYF.

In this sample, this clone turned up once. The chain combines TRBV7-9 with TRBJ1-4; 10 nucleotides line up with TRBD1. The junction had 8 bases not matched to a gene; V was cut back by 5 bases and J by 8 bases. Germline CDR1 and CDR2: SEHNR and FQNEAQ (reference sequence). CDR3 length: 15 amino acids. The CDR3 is CASSDPRQGAEKLFF. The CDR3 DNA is TGTGCCAGCAGCGACCCTCGACAGGGGGCGGAAAAACTGTTTTTT.

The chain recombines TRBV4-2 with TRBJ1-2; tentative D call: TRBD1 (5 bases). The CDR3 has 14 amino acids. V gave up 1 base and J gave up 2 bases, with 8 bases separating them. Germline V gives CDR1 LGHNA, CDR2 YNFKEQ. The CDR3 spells CASSQVDSNYGYTF. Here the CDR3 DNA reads TGTGCCAGCAGCCAAGTTGACAGCAACTATGGCTACACCTTC.

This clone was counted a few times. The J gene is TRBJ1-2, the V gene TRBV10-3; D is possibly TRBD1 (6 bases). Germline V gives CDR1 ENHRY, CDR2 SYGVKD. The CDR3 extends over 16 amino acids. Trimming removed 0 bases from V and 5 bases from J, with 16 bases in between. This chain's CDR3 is CAISESNPGAGYGYTF. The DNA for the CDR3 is TGTGCCATCAGTGAGTCGAATCCAGGGGCAGGGTATGGCTACACCTTC.

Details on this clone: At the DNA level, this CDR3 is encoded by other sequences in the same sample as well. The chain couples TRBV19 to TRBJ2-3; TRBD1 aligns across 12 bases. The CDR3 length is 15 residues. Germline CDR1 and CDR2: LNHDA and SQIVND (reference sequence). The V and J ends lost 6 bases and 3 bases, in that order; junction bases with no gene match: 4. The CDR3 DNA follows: TGTGCCAGTAGCACGGGACAGGGGGCAACAGATACGCAGTATTTT. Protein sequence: CASSTGQGATDTQYF.

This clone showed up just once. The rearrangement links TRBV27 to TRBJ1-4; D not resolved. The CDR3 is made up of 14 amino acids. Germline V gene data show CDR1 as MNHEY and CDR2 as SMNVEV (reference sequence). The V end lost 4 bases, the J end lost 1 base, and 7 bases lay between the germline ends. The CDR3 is CASSSPRTNEKLFF. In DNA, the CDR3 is TGTGCCAGCAGTTCCCCCCGAACTAATGAAAAACTGTTTTTT.

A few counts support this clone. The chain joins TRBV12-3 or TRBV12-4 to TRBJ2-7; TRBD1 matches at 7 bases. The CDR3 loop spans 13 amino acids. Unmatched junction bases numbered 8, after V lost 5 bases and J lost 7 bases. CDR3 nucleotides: TGTGCCAGCAGTCACCGACAGGGAAATGAGCAGTACTTC. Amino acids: CASSHRQGNEQYF.

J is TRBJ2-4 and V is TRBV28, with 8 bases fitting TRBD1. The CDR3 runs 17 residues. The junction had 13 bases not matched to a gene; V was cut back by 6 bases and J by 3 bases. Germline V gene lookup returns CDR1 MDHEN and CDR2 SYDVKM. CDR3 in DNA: TGTGCCAGCAGCCCCTTCGACAGGGGACCCCTCAAAAACATTCAGTACTTC. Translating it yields CASSPFDRGPLKNIQYF.

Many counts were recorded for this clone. The CDR3 spells CASSQETGNQPQHF. CDR3 bases: TGCGCCAGCAGCCAAGAGACAGGGAATCAGCCCCAGCATTTT. J is TRBJ1-5 and V is TRBV4-1; 7 bases agree with TRBD1. Germline V gives CDR1 MGHRA, CDR2 YSYEKL. J gave up 4 bases and V 0 bases, and 0 bases lay outside the gene matches. The CDR3 has 14 residues.

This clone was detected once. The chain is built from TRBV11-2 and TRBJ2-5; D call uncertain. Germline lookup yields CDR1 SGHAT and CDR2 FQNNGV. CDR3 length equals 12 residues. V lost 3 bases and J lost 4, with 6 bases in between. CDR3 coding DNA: TGTGCCAGCAGCTTGTATAGAGAGACCCAGTACTTC. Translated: CASSLYRETQYF.

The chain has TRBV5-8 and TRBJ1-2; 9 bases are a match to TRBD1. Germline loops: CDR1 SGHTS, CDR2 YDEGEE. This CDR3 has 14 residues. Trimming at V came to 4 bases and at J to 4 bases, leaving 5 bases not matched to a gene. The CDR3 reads CASSPGTGLYGYTF. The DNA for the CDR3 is TGTGCCAGCAGCCCCGGGACAGGGCTCTATGGCTACACCTTC.

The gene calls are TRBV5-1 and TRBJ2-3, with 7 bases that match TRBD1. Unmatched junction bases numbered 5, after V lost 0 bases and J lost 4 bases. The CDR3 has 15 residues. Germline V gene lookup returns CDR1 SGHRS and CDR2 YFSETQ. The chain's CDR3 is CASSLVDREPDTQYF. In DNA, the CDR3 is TGCGCCAGCAGCTTGGTTGACAGGGAACCAGATACGCAGTATTTT.

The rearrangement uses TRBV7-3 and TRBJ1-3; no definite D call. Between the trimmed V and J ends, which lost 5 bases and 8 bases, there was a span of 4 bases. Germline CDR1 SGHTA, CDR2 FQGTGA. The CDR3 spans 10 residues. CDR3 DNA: TGTGCCAGCAGCCGTTACACCATATATTTT. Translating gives CASSRYTIYF.

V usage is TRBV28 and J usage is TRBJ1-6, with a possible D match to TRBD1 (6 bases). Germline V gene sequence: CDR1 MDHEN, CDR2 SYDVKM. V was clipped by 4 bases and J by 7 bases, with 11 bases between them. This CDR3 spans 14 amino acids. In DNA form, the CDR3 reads TGTGCCAGCAGTTCAGGGGTAGGCAATTCACCCCTCCACTTT. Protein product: CASSSGVGNSPLHF.

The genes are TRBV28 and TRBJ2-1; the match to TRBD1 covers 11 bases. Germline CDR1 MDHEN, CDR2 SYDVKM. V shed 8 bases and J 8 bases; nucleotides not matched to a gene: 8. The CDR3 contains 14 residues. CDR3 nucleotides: TGTGCCAGCTTCCGGGACAGGGGGTGGGATGAGCAGTTCTTC. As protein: CASFRDRGWDEQFF.

The CDR3 DNA reads TGTGCCAGCAGCCAGGGAATCTCTGAAGCTTTCTTT. The encoded protein is CASSQGISEAFF. The rearrangement links TRBV12-3 or TRBV12-4 to TRBJ1-1; D might be TRBD1 (5 bases). The CDR3 sequence is 12 residues long. V was pared by 6 bases and J by 6 bases, with 11 bases between.

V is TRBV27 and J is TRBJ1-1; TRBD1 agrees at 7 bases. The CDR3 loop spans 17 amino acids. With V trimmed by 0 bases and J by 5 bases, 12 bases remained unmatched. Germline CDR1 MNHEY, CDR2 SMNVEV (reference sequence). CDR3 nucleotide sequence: TGTGCCAGCAGTTTATCAGGTGTGACAGGGTTTAGTACTGAAGCTTTCTTT. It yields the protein CASSLSGVTGFSTEAFF.

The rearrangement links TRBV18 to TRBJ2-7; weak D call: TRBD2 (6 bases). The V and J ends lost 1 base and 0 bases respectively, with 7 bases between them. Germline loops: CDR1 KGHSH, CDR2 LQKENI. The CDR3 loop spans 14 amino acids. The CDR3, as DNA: TGTGCCAGCTCACCACAAGCGGGCTCCTACGAGCAGTACTTC. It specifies CASSPQAGSYEQYF. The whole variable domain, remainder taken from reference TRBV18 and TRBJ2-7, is NAGVMQNPRHLVRRRGQEARLRCSPMKGHSHVYWYRQLPEEGLKFMVYLQKENIIDESGMPKERFSAEFPKEGPSILRIQQVVRGDSAAYFCASSPQAGSYEQYFGPGTRLTVT.

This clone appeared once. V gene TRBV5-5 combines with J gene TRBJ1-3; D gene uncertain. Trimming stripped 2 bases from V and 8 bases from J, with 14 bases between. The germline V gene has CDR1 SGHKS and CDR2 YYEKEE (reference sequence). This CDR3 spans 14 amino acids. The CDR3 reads CASSLSWSSDTIYF. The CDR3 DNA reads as TGTGCCAGCAGCTTATCTTGGTCGAGTGACACCATATATTTT.

The CDR3 region is CASGLQISGQGLYNQPQHF. The CDR3 coding sequence is TGTGCTAGTGGTTTGCAGATATCAGGACAGGGCTTGTACAATCAGCCCCAGCATTTT. The chain joins TRBV12-5 to TRBJ1-5, with 8 bases aligning to TRBD1. Germline assignment: CDR1 LGHNT and CDR2 FRNRAP. This CDR3 is built from 19 residues. The ends lost 2 bases at V and 3 bases at J; junction bases unmatched: 15.

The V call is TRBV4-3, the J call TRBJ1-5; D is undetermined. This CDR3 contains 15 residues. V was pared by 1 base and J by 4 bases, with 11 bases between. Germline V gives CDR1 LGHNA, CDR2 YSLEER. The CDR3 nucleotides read TGCGCCAGCAGCCAAGTCGTCGGAGGGAATCAGCCCCAGCATTTT. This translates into CASSQVVGGNQPQHF.

CDR3 residues: CASSYYEGFPPRRTF. The CDR3 coding sequence is TGTGCCAGCAGTTACTATGAGGGATTTCCCCCGCGACGGACCTTC. The rearrangement links TRBV6-2 or TRBV6-3 to TRBJ1-2; D not certain. With 1 base removed from V and 14 bases from J, the gap between germline ends came to 23 bases. The germline CDR1 and CDR2 sequences are MNHEY and SVGEGT. The CDR3 extends over 15 amino acids.

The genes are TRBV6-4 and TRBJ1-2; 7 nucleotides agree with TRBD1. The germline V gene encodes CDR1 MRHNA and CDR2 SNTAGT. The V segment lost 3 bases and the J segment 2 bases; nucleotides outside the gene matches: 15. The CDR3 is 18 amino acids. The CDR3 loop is CASSDPGYRDSLNYGYTF. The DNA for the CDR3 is TGTGCCAGCAGTGATCCGGGATACCGGGACAGCTTAAACTATGGCTACACCTTC.

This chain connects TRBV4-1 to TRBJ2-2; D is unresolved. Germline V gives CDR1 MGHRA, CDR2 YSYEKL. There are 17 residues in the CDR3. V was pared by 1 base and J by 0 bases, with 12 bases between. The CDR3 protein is CASSQGSGPANTGELFF. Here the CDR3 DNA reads TGCGCCAGCAGCCAAGGGTCAGGTCCCGCGAACACCGGGGAGCTGTTTTTT.

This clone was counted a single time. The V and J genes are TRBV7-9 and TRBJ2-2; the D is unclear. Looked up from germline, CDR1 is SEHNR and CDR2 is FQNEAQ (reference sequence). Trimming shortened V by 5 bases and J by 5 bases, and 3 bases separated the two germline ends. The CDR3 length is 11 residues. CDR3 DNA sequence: TGTGCCAGCAGCCCGACCGGGGAGCTGTTTTTT. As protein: CASSPTGELFF.

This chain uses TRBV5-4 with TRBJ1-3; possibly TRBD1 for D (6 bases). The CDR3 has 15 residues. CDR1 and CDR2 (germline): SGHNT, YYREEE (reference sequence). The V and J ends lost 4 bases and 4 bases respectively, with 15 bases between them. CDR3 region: CASSPGQLVGNTIYF. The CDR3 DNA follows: TGTGCCAGCAGCCCGGGACAACTTGTGGGAAACACCATATATTTT.

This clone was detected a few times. CDR3 bases: TGTGCCAGCTTACAGGGTAACGGGGAGCTGTTTTTT. It translates to CASLQGNGELFF. V usage is TRBV27 and J usage is TRBJ2-2, with a weak D call TRBD1 (6 bases). The V gene's germline CDR1 is MNHEY and CDR2 SMNVEV (reference sequence). Trimming left V 8 bases short and J 7 bases short, with 11 bases between. The CDR3 totals 12 residues.

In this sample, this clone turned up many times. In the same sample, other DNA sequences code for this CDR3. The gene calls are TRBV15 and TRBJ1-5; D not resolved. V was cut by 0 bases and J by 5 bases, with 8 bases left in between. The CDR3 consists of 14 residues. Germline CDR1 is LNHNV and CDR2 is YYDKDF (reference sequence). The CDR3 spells CATSRDTPDQPQHF. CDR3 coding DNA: TGTGCCACCAGCAGAGATACCCCGGATCAGCCCCAGCATTTT.